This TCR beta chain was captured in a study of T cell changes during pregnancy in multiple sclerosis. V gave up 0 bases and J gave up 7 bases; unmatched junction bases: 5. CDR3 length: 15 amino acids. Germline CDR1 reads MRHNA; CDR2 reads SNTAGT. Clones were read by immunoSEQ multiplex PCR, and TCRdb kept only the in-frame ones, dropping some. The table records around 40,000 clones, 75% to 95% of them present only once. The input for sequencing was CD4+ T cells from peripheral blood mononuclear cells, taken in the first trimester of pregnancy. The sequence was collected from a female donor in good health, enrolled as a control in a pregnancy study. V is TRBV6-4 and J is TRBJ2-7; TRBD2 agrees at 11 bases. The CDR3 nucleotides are TGTGCCAGCAGTGACTCGACTAGCGGGGTCGATGAGCAGTACTTC. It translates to CASSDSTSGVDEQYF.